The TCR beta chain under discussion was sequenced for a study of T cell repertoires in cytomegalovirus infection. TCRdb used MiXCR to reprocess the reads, holding one entry per CDR3 protein. The sample consists of about 700,000 distinct CDR3 sequences, roughly 30% of them appearing once. This CDR3 has 17 amino acids. Germline assignment: CDR1 DFQATT and CDR2 SNEGSKA (reference sequence). Trimming removed 0 bases at V and 5 bases at J, with 22 bases between. This clonotype has a handful of counts. Its antigen is as yet unknown. Specimen: cultured PBMCs, collected from culture after CMV antigen stimulation. The chain couples TRBV20-1 to TRBJ2-5; a weak D match, TRBD2 (6 bases). This clonotype was sampled from a human donor in good health (CMV status not recorded). Some clones in this sample may be carry-over from other donors' samples. Here the CDR3 reads CSARDLLALITSETQYF. In nucleotides, the CDR3 is TGCAGTGCTAGAGATTTGCTAGCGCTGATAACCTCGGAGACCCAGTACTTC.